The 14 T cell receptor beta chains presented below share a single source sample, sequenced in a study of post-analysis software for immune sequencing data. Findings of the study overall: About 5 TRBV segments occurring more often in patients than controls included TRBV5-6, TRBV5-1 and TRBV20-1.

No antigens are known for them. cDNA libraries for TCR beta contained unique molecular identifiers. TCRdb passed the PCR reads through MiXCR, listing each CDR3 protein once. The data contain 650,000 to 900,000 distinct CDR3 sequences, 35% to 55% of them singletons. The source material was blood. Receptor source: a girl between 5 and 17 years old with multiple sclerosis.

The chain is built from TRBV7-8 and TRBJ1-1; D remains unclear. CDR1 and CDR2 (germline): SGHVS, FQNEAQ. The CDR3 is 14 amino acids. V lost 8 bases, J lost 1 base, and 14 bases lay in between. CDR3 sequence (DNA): TGTGCCAGCTCACCGGTCGGCCAGAACACTGAAGCTTTCTTT. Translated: CASSPVGQNTEAFF.

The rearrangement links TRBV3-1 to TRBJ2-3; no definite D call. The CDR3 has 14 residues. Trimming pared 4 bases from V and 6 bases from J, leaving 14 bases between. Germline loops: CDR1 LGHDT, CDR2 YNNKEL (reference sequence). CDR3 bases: TGTGCCAGCAGCCCTCTGGTCAATTTGGATACGCAGTATTTT. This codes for CASSPLVNLDTQYF.

The CDR3 DNA reads TGTGCCAGCAGCTCACCTTCCTGGCTCGAAGGGGGAGAGTACTTC. Translating it yields CASSSPSWLEGGEYF. The chain is built from TRBV28 and TRBJ2-7; D perhaps matches TRBD1 (6 bases). Germline V gene lookup returns CDR1 MDHEN and CDR2 SYDVKM. The CDR3 has 15 amino acids. Deletions cut 6 bases from V and 11 bases from J, with 26 bases between.

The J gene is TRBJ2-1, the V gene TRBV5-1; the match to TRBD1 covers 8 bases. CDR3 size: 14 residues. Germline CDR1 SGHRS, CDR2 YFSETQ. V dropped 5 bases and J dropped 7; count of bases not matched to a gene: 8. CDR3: CASRQGAVRNEQFF. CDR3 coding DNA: TGCGCCAGCAGGCAGGGGGCGGTGCGAAATGAGCAGTTCTTC.

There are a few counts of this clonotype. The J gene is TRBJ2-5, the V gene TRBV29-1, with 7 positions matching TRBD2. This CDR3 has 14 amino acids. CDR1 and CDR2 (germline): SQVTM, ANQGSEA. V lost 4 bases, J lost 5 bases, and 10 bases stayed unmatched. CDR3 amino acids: CSVGRTRARETQYF. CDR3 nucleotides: TGCAGCGTTGGCCGGACTAGAGCGAGGGAGACCCAGTACTTC.

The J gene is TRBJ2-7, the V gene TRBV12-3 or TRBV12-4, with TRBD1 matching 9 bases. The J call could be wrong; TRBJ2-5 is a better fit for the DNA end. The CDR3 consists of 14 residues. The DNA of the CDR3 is TGTGCCAGCAGCCCCGGGACAGGGCTTGGGACCCAGTACTTC. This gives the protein CASSPGTGLGTQYF.

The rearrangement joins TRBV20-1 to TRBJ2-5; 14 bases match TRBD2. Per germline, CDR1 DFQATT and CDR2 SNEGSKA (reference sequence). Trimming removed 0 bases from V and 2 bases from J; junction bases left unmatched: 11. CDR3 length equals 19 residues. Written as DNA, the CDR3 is TGCAGTGCTAGAGATTTCTCCGGGACTAGCGGGAGTGGGCAAGAGACCCAGTACTTC. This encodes CSARDFSGTSGSGQETQYF.

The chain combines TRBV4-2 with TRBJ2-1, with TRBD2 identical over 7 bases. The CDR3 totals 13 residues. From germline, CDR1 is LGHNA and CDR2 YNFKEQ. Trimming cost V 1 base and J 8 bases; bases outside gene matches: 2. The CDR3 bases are TGTGCCAGCAGCCAAGGGGGGGGGTATGAGCAGTTCTTC. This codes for CASSQGGGYEQFF.

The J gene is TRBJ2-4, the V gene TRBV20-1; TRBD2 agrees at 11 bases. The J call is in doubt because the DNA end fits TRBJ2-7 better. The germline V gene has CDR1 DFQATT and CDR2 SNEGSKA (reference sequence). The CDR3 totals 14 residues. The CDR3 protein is CSARAGTSGSEQYF. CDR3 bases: TGCAGTGCTAGAGCCGGGACTAGCGGTAGCGAGCAGTACTTC.

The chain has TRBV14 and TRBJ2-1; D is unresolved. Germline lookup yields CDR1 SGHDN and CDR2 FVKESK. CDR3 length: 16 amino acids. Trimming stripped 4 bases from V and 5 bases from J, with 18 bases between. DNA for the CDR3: TGTGCCAGCAGCCGATCTTGGGCGGTTGGGCACAATGAGCAGTTCTTC. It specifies CASSRSWAVGHNEQFF.

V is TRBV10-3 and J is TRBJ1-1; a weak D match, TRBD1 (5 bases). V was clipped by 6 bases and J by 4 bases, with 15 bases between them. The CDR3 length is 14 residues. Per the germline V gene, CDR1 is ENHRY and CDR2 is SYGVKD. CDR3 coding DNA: TGTGCCATCAGGGCAGGGCCATCAGGCACTGAAGCTTTCTTT. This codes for CAIRAGPSGTEAFF.

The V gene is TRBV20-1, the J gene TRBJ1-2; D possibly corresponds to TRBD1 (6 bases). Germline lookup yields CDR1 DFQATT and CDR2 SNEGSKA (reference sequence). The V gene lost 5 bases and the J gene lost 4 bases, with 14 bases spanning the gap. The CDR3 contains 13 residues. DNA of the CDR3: TGCAGTGCTCCTCGGACAGTTCTCTATGGCTACACCTTC. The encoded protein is CSAPRTVLYGYTF.

The CDR3 DNA sequence: TGTGCCAGCAGCTTATCGGATGGGGGTGACTCCTACGAGCAGTACTTC. Translating it yields CASSLSDGGDSYEQYF. This chain joins TRBV7-9 and TRBJ2-7, with D perhaps being TRBD1 or TRBD2 (5 bases each). Germline assignment: CDR1 SEHNR and CDR2 FQNEAQ (reference sequence). The V gene lost 2 bases and the J gene lost 0 bases, with 14 bases spanning the gap. The CDR3 loop spans 16 amino acids.

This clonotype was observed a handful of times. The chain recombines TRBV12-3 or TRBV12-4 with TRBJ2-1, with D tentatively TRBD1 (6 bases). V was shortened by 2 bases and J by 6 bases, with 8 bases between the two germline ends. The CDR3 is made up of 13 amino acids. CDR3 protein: CASSLTGFNEQFF. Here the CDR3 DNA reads TGTGCCAGCAGTTTAACAGGGTTCAATGAGCAGTTCTTC.